This is a list of T cell receptor beta chains from one sample in a study of regulatory T cells in long-lasting Graves disease. In TCRdb, the multiplex PCR reads were re-called with MiXCR into one record per CDR3 protein. The sample includes about 520,000 distinct CDR3 sequences, approximately 12% seen only once; the top ten take roughly 8.2%. This sample was shared with a second study, whose subject was T cells in Graves' hyperthyroidism and ophthalmopathy.

The sequenced sample was peripheral blood mononuclear cells (PBMCs), obtained at new diagnosis, from a patient treated with antithyroid drugs. The receptors derive from a woman between 25 and 40 years old with Graves disease. The CDR3 runs from the conserved cysteine through the conserved F or W. Fields, in order: clone size, J gene, V gene, D gene, CDR3 DNA, CDR3 protein. A D gene is named only where the DNA matches it firmly. Only part of the rows carry a size: once, few, many, or a class if the clone is expanded.

clone_size: many; j_call: TRBJ2-7; v_call: TRBV19; d_call: NA; cdr3_nt: TGTGCCAGTAGTATCAGCGGGTCGCCCTCTTACGAGCAGTACTTC; cdr3_aa: CASSISGSPSYEQYF
clone_size: NA; j_call: TRBJ2-1; v_call: TRBV20-1; d_call: TRBD2; cdr3_nt: TGCAGTGCCTTCCCCGCCGGGACTAGCATTGACAATGAGCAGTTCTTC; cdr3_aa: CSAFPAGTSIDNEQFF
clone_size: many; j_call: TRBJ2-3; v_call: TRBV20-1; d_call: TRBD2; cdr3_nt: TGCAGTGCTAGAGAGTTGCGAAGAGCGGGATTCACAGATACGCAGTATTTT; cdr3_aa: CSARELRRAGFTDTQYF
clone_size: NA; j_call: TRBJ1-4; v_call: TRBV27; d_call: NA; cdr3_nt: TGTGCCAGCAGGGAGGTTGATAATGGTGAAAAACTGTTTTTT; cdr3_aa: CASREVDNGEKLFF
clone_size: NA; j_call: TRBJ2-1; v_call: TRBV13; d_call: NA; cdr3_nt: TGTGCCAGCCGAGAACAAGTCTCCTACAATGAGCAGTTCTTC; cdr3_aa: CASREQVSYNEQFF
clone_size: many; j_call: TRBJ2-7; v_call: TRBV2; d_call: NA; cdr3_nt: TGTGCCAGCAGTGTAACGGTGCACGAGCAGTACTTC; cdr3_aa: CASSVTVHEQYF
clone_size: many; j_call: TRBJ1-1; v_call: TRBV5-5; d_call: NA; cdr3_nt: TGTGCCAGCAGCTTGGATAGGGGGAGAAGCATGAACACTGAAGCTTTCTTT; cdr3_aa: CASSLDRGRSMNTEAFF
clone_size: NA; j_call: TRBJ2-1; v_call: TRBV5-1; d_call: TRBD2; cdr3_nt: TGCGCCAGCAGCTTGGATCTAGCGGGAGAGTGGTCTGAGCAGTTCTTC; cdr3_aa: CASSLDLAGEWSEQFF
clone_size: few; j_call: TRBJ2-6; v_call: TRBV5-1; d_call: NA; cdr3_nt: TGCGCCAGCAGCTCCCCAGGGGCCAGGGGTCACTCTGGGGCCAACGTCCTGACTTTC; cdr3_aa: CASSSPGARGHSGANVLTF
clone_size: few; j_call: TRBJ2-3; v_call: TRBV20-1; d_call: TRBD2; cdr3_nt: TGCAGTACCCGTAGTACTAGCGGGAGCACAGATACGCAGTATTTT; cdr3_aa: CSTRSTSGSTDTQYF
clone_size: few; j_call: TRBJ2-3; v_call: TRBV10-2; d_call: NA; cdr3_nt: TGCGCCAGCAGTGATAGGCCCCGGGATACGCAGTATTTT; cdr3_aa: CASSDRPRDTQYF
clone_size: NA; j_call: TRBJ1-4; v_call: TRBV7-9; d_call: NA; cdr3_nt: TGTGCCAGCAGGCGGCGGGGGGCAGCAAATGAAAAACTGTTTTTT; cdr3_aa: CASRRRGAANEKLFF
clone_size: NA; j_call: TRBJ2-1; v_call: TRBV7-9; d_call: NA; cdr3_nt: TGTGCCAGCAGCTTATCCCGAGTCTACAATGAGCAGTTCTTC; cdr3_aa: CASSLSRVYNEQFF
clone_size: many; j_call: TRBJ2-7; v_call: TRBV28; d_call: NA; cdr3_nt: TGTGCCACCAGGATGAGGTACGAGCAGTACTTC; cdr3_aa: CATRMRYEQYF
clone_size: many; j_call: TRBJ2-7; v_call: TRBV20-1; d_call: NA; cdr3_nt: TGCAGTGCTTCACAGGGCCTATACGAGCAGTACTTC; cdr3_aa: CSASQGLYEQYF
clone_size: many; j_call: TRBJ2-7; v_call: TRBV2; d_call: TRBD2; cdr3_nt: TGTGCCAGCAGCAAGCGGGAGGATCCCTACGAGCAGTACTTC; cdr3_aa: CASSKREDPYEQYF
clone_size: few; j_call: TRBJ1-1; v_call: TRBV20-1; d_call: NA; cdr3_nt: TGCAGTGCTAGTTTAAACAGAAACACTGAAGCTTTCTTT; cdr3_aa: CSASLNRNTEAFF
clone_size: many; j_call: TRBJ2-3; v_call: TRBV20-1; d_call: NA; cdr3_nt: TGCAGTGCTAGAGTGGGCGTAACTAGCACAGATACGCAGTATTTT; cdr3_aa: CSARVGVTSTDTQYF
clone_size: many; j_call: TRBJ1-1; v_call: TRBV29-1; d_call: NA; cdr3_nt: TGCAGCGTCGTTCTTGGGGGTGGGTCGGTTCTAGGTGAAGCTTTCTTT; cdr3_aa: CSVVLGGGSVLGEAFF
clone_size: NA; j_call: TRBJ2-3; v_call: TRBV28; d_call: NA; cdr3_nt: TGTGCCAGCAGTTTTTTGTGGGGGGCCCAAGGGCCCCGCACAGATACGCAGTATTTT; cdr3_aa: CASSFLWGAQGPRTDTQYF
clone_size: NA; j_call: TRBJ1-2; v_call: TRBV28; d_call: NA; cdr3_nt: TGTGCCAGCAGAGGCGGACAGTTAGATTATGGCTACACCTTC; cdr3_aa: CASRGGQLDYGYTF
clone_size: many; j_call: TRBJ1-1; v_call: TRBV12-3/TRBV12-4; d_call: NA; cdr3_nt: TGTGCCAGCAGTTTCGGGCTCAACTCCGCTTTCTTT; cdr3_aa: CASSFGLNSAFF
clone_size: NA; j_call: TRBJ1-1; v_call: TRBV7-9; d_call: NA; cdr3_nt: TGTGCCAGCAGCTTATGGGGGGTGGACACTGAAGCTTTCTTT; cdr3_aa: CASSLWGVDTEAFF
clone_size: many; j_call: TRBJ2-1; v_call: TRBV28; d_call: NA; cdr3_nt: TGTGCCAGCAGTCTCCCCCCGGGAGCTCAGCAGTTCTTC; cdr3_aa: CASSLPPGAQQFF
clone_size: many; j_call: TRBJ2-5; v_call: TRBV2; d_call: TRBD2; cdr3_nt: TGTGCCAGCAGTGAAGCGCTTCGACTAGCGGGAGAAGAGACCCAGTACTTC; cdr3_aa: CASSEALRLAGEETQYF
clone_size: many; j_call: TRBJ2-7; v_call: TRBV10-1; d_call: TRBD1; cdr3_nt: TGCGCCAGCAGTGAGTCGTGGGGACAGGGGACCTCCTACGAGCAGTACTTC; cdr3_aa: CASSESWGQGTSYEQYF
clone_size: many; j_call: TRBJ1-1; v_call: TRBV9; d_call: NA; cdr3_nt: TGTGCCAGCAGCGTAGCCCCGAGCCCCCACACTGAAGCTTTCTTT; cdr3_aa: CASSVAPSPHTEAFF
clone_size: few; j_call: TRBJ2-2; v_call: TRBV24-1; d_call: TRBD2; cdr3_nt: TGTGCCGTCGCGGGGGGGCGTCCCGGGGAGCTGTTTTTT; cdr3_aa: CAVAGGRPGELFF
clone_size: many; j_call: TRBJ1-1; v_call: TRBV10-3; d_call: NA; cdr3_nt: TGTGCCATCAGTGAGGCCATGGGGATTATGTCCGCTTTCTTT; cdr3_aa: CAISEAMGIMSAFF
clone_size: many; j_call: TRBJ1-5; v_call: TRBV7-2; d_call: NA; cdr3_nt: TGTGCCAGCAGCTTAGATCGCAGCATGGGCAATCAGCCCCAGCATTTT; cdr3_aa: CASSLDRSMGNQPQHF
clone_size: many; j_call: TRBJ2-1; v_call: TRBV9; d_call: NA; cdr3_nt: TGTGCCAGCAGCGTAGGGGGCTCCCCCTCCTACAATGAGCAGTTCTTC; cdr3_aa: CASSVGGSPSYNEQFF
clone_size: many; j_call: TRBJ2-1; v_call: TRBV10-1; d_call: NA; cdr3_nt: TGCGCCAGCAGTGAGCAAGGGCAGGGGAGAGACAATGAGCAGTTCTTC; cdr3_aa: CASSEQGQGRDNEQFF
clone_size: many; j_call: TRBJ2-3; v_call: TRBV20-1; d_call: NA; cdr3_nt: TGCAGTGCTAGAGCGTTTAGGAGCACAGATACGCAGTATTTT; cdr3_aa: CSARAFRSTDTQYF
clone_size: many; j_call: TRBJ2-1; v_call: TRBV28; d_call: TRBD1; cdr3_nt: TGTGCCAGCAGTTCTCCGGGGACAGGGAGGTATGAGCAGTTCTTC; cdr3_aa: CASSSPGTGRYEQFF
clone_size: NA; j_call: TRBJ2-5; v_call: TRBV7-9; d_call: NA; cdr3_nt: TGTGCCAGCAGCTTAGGGAATTCCGAGGGAGAGACCCAGTACTTC; cdr3_aa: CASSLGNSEGETQYF
clone_size: many; j_call: TRBJ1-1; v_call: TRBV19; d_call: NA; cdr3_nt: TGTGCCAGCCTGAGCGGGTGGGGCACTGAAGCTTTCTTT; cdr3_aa: CASLSGWGTEAFF
clone_size: many; j_call: TRBJ2-7; v_call: TRBV2; d_call: NA; cdr3_nt: TGTGCCAGCGAGACGGGAGCGAACTACGAGCAGTACTTC; cdr3_aa: CASETGANYEQYF
clone_size: many; j_call: TRBJ2-7; v_call: TRBV5-1; d_call: TRBD2; cdr3_nt: TGCGCCAGCAGCTTCGCGGGGGGATCCTACGAGCAGTACTTC; cdr3_aa: CASSFAGGSYEQYF
clone_size: many; j_call: TRBJ2-1; v_call: TRBV7-2; d_call: NA; cdr3_nt: TGTGCCAGCAGCTTAGTACTAGCTATCTACAATGAGCAGTTCTTC; cdr3_aa: CASSLVLAIYNEQFF
clone_size: NA; j_call: TRBJ1-1; v_call: TRBV7-9; d_call: NA; cdr3_nt: TGTGCCAGCAGCCCAGCCAGCCGTCAACGAGTCACTGAAGCTTTCTTT; cdr3_aa: CASSPASRQRVTEAFF
clone_size: NA; j_call: TRBJ2-5; v_call: TRBV5-1; d_call: TRBD2; cdr3_nt: TGCGCCAGCAGCTTGCGGACTAGCGGTGCTTACCAAGAGACCCAGTACTTC; cdr3_aa: CASSLRTSGAYQETQYF
clone_size: many; j_call: TRBJ2-7; v_call: TRBV20-1; d_call: TRBD1; cdr3_nt: TGCAGTGCCATTACCTCAGGGGGCTACGAGCAGTACTTC; cdr3_aa: CSAITSGGYEQYF
clone_size: NA; j_call: TRBJ2-1; v_call: TRBV11-2; d_call: TRBD2; cdr3_nt: TGTGCCAGCAGCTCAAATTCCGGGACTAGTCGGTTCTTC; cdr3_aa: CASSSNSGTSRFF
clone_size: few; j_call: TRBJ1-5; v_call: TRBV12-5; d_call: TRBD1; cdr3_nt: TGTGCTAGTGGTTTTCACAGGGGCGAGGGCAATCAGCCCCAGCATTTT; cdr3_aa: CASGFHRGEGNQPQHF
clone_size: many; j_call: TRBJ1-5; v_call: TRBV19; d_call: NA; cdr3_nt: TGTGCCAGTAGTCTCCTAGAGGGGCAGCCCCAGCATTTT; cdr3_aa: CASSLLEGQPQHF
clone_size: many; j_call: TRBJ2-6; v_call: TRBV6-2/TRBV6-3; d_call: NA; cdr3_nt: TGTGCCAGCAGTTACGCTGGGGCCAACGTCCTGACTTTC; cdr3_aa: CASSYAGANVLTF
clone_size: NA; j_call: TRBJ1-1; v_call: TRBV5-1; d_call: NA; cdr3_nt: TGCGCCAGCAGCATGAATCAGGGGACTGAAGCTTTCTTT; cdr3_aa: CASSMNQGTEAFF
clone_size: many; j_call: TRBJ2-3; v_call: TRBV5-6; d_call: TRBD1; cdr3_nt: TGTGCCAGCAGCGATGCACAGGGGGCGTATGAGTATTTT; cdr3_aa: CASSDAQGAYEYF
clone_size: many; j_call: TRBJ2-5; v_call: TRBV7-9; d_call: TRBD2; cdr3_nt: TGTGCCAGCAGCGCTAGCGGCGAAGAGACCCAGTACTTC; cdr3_aa: CASSASGEETQYF
clone_size: few; j_call: TRBJ1-3; v_call: TRBV11-3; d_call: NA; cdr3_nt: TGTGCCAGCAGCCTCGAACACCCAGGAGGTGGAAACACCATATATTTT; cdr3_aa: CASSLEHPGGGNTIYF
clone_size: many; j_call: TRBJ2-1; v_call: TRBV27; d_call: TRBD2; cdr3_nt: TGTGCCAGCATAGGGAGTGGCGGGAGGGTCCACAATGAGCAGTTCTTC; cdr3_aa: CASIGSGGRVHNEQFF
clone_size: many; j_call: TRBJ1-2; v_call: TRBV12-3/TRBV12-4; d_call: NA; cdr3_nt: TGTGCCAGCAGTACCGACTTTACAGGAGGCTACACCTTC; cdr3_aa: CASSTDFTGGYTF
clone_size: many; j_call: TRBJ2-7; v_call: TRBV11-2; d_call: NA; cdr3_nt: TGTGCCAGCAGCCTAACACCGGTCGGCGAGCAGTACTTC; cdr3_aa: CASSLTPVGEQYF
clone_size: NA; j_call: TRBJ1-5; v_call: TRBV30; d_call: NA; cdr3_nt: TGTGCCTGGAGTCTCCAGGGGATTCAGCCCCAGCATTTT; cdr3_aa: CAWSLQGIQPQHF
clone_size: many; j_call: TRBJ2-3; v_call: TRBV18; d_call: NA; cdr3_nt: TGTGCCAGCTCACTGACAGTTTATCCGCAGTATTTT; cdr3_aa: CASSLTVYPQYF
clone_size: many; j_call: TRBJ2-3; v_call: TRBV11-1; d_call: NA; cdr3_nt: TGTGCCAGCAGCCCAAATACAGATGTGTTTAGCACAGATACGCAGTATTTT; cdr3_aa: CASSPNTDVFSTDTQYF
clone_size: few; j_call: TRBJ2-1; v_call: TRBV30; d_call: NA; cdr3_nt: TGTGCCTGGAGTGTAAGTGGTGAGCAGTTCTTC; cdr3_aa: CAWSVSGEQFF
clone_size: NA; j_call: TRBJ2-1; v_call: TRBV7-8; d_call: TRBD2; cdr3_nt: TGTGCCAGCAGCTTAGGCATCGGGGGGGCGGGAGGATTCAATGAGCAGTTCTTC; cdr3_aa: CASSLGIGGAGGFNEQFF
clone_size: once; j_call: TRBJ2-7; v_call: TRBV30; d_call: TRBD2; cdr3_nt: TGTGCCTGGAGTCTAACCGGGACTGGCGGGAGAGGAGAGCAGTACTTC; cdr3_aa: CAWSLTGTGGRGEQYF
clone_size: NA; j_call: TRBJ1-1; v_call: TRBV4-1; d_call: NA; cdr3_nt: TGCGCCAGCAGCCCCAGAACGGTAATGAACACTGAAGCTTTCTTT; cdr3_aa: CASSPRTVMNTEAFF